The 5 T cell receptor beta chains given below trace back to one sample, sequenced in a study of blood T cell repertoires in COVID-19 (TCRdb year 2020). Library preparation was by the immunoSEQ multiplex PCR assay. TCRdb provides this immuneACCESS table in a form limited to in-frame rearrangements. Some clones are lacking; in checked studies, under half of them reflect an unresolved V gene, and why the rest are absent is not known. A total of about 57,000 clones appear in this sample, around 80% of them only once. The ten top clones hold about 31% of the sample. The sequencing input was peripheral blood. The receptors originated from a human donor in a cohort sampled during active COVID-19.

The V call is TRBV6-5, the J call TRBJ2-7; 8 nucleotides match TRBD1. This CDR3 comprises 13 residues. Germline V CDR1 and CDR2: MNHEY, SVGAGI. J lost 7 bases, V lost 2 bases, and 4 bases had no gene match. Here the CDR3 DNA reads TGTGCCAGCAGTTACGTGACAGGGGAGGAGCAGTACTTC. Its protein is CASSYVTGEEQYF.

This chain connects TRBV5-1 to TRBJ2-1; D is unresolved. Trimming removed 0 bases at V and 5 bases at J, with 9 bases between. In germline, CDR1 is SGHRS, CDR2 YFSETQ. The CDR3 consists of 14 residues. DNA of the CDR3: TGCGCCAGCAGCTTGGAACGGGTGAACAATGAGCAGTTCTTC. Translated, it gives CASSLERVNNEQFF.

J is TRBJ2-3 and V is TRBV7-8; D uncertain. This CDR3 contains 13 residues. Germline V gives CDR1 SGHVS, CDR2 FQNEAQ. The V end lost 6 bases, the J end lost 6 bases, and 13 bases lay between the germline ends. The DNA of the CDR3 is TGTGCCAGCAGAGTAACGGGTTTTGATACGCAGTATTTT. Its protein product is CASRVTGFDTQYF.

The CDR3 protein is CASSQTTLGALAKNIQYF. The DNA of the CDR3 is TGCGCCAGCAGCCAAACCACTTTAGGGGCGCTAGCCAAAAACATTCAGTACTTC. The chain has TRBV4-1 and TRBJ2-4, with a tentative D call TRBD1 (5 bases). The CDR3 has 18 amino acids. Trimming removed 2 bases at V and 0 bases at J, with 17 bases between. Germline V CDR1 and CDR2: MGHRA, YSYEKL.

The chain has TRBV6-5 and TRBJ1-1; TRBD1 matches at 8 bases. The V gene's germline CDR1 is MNHEY and CDR2 SVGAGI. This CDR3 is 13 amino acids long. Unmatched junction bases numbered 0, after V lost 6 bases and J lost 0 bases. The CDR3 protein is CASRTGVNTEAFF. The CDR3, as DNA: TGTGCCAGCAGGACAGGGGTGAACACTGAAGCTTTCTTT.